Shown below are 25 T cell receptor beta chains from a single sample sequenced in a study of shared clonotypes between healthy human individuals (dated by TCRdb to the early 2020s). The library was built by means of the immunoSEQ multiplex PCR assay. Sourced from immuneACCESS, this table was stored by TCRdb with only in-frame sequences that have V and J called. A share of the clones is absent; for the studies checked, an unresolved V gene accounts for under half, and the remainder has no known explanation. The sample includes 2 million to 2.5 million clones, with roughly 93% observed a single time. In total, the top ten clones hold 0.3% to 0.4% of the sample. The sample consisted of naive CD4+ T cells from PBMCs. This specimen's cell subset or site label, per the study, means: CD45RA+ positively selected. The receptors here all came from a young man in good health. Some clones in this sample may be carry-over from other donors' samples.

The rearrangement links TRBV6-1 to TRBJ1-5, with 7 bases matching TRBD1. The V gene end was trimmed by 4 bases and the J gene end by 7 bases; junction bases not matched to a gene: 10. Per germline, CDR1 MNHNS and CDR2 SASEGT. The CDR3 consists of 15 residues. CDR3 loop: CASSGGQPGGQPQHF. CDR3 in DNA: TGTGCCAGCAGTGGGGGACAGCCCGGCGGACAGCCCCAGCATTTT.

The chain recombines TRBV5-1 with TRBJ2-5; D perhaps matches TRBD2 (6 bases). Trimming took off 4 bases at V and 5 bases at J, with 15 bases between the two ends. This CDR3 has 14 residues. CDR1 and CDR2 from the germline V gene are SGHRS and YFSETQ. CDR3 in DNA: TGCGCCAGCAGCCCTAGGGGAGGATACGAGACCCAGTACTTC. Its translation is CASSPRGGYETQYF.

The gene calls are TRBV13 and TRBJ2-1; TRBD2 matches at 9 bases. Germline V gives CDR1 PRHDT, CDR2 FYEKMQ (reference sequence). Trimming cost V 5 bases and J 0 bases; bases outside gene matches: 8. The CDR3 is 17 residues long. The CDR3 is CASSPSGTSSSYNEQFF. The CDR3 region has the DNA TGTGCCAGCAGCCCGTCCGGGACTAGCAGCTCCTACAATGAGCAGTTCTTC.

This clone was recorded a few times. V gene TRBV29-1 combines with J gene TRBJ1-5, with 10 bases matching TRBD1. Looked up from germline, CDR1 is SQVTM and CDR2 is ANQGSEA. The CDR3 is 13 amino acids. After removal of 4 bases from V and 5 bases from J, the junction contained 2 bases not matched to a gene. The CDR3 DNA sequence: TGCAGCGTTGGACAGGGGGCCGATCAGCCCCAGCATTTT. Its translation is CSVGQGADQPQHF.

The gene calls are TRBV4-1 and TRBJ2-3; tentative D call: TRBD1 (5 bases). The CDR3 has 17 residues. In germline, CDR1 is MGHRA, CDR2 YSYEKL. With 4 bases removed from V and 1 base from J, the gap between germline ends came to 18 bases. DNA for the CDR3: TGCGCCAGCAGCCGTTTAGCCCCCAGGGCGGGCACAGATACGCAGTATTTT. Its protein is CASSRLAPRAGTDTQYF.

Comments on this clone: This sample also contains other DNA sequences that code for the same CDR3. The gene calls are TRBV6-1 and TRBJ1-5, with D hard to call. V shed 4 bases and J shed 3 bases, with 10 bases lying between them. Germline CDR1 and CDR2: MNHNS and SASEGT. The CDR3 totals 14 residues. The CDR3 nucleotides are TGTGCCAGCAGTGCCGACGGATACAATCAGCCCCAGCATTTT. It is translated as CASSADGYNQPQHF.

The table lists this clone with a count of one. This rearrangement joins TRBV9 to TRBJ2-3; TRBD2 matches 12 bases. Germline trimming cut 4 bases from V and 2 bases from J; bases unmatched to any gene: 2. Germline assignment: CDR1 SGDLS and CDR2 YYNGEE. The CDR3 covers 15 residues. CDR3 DNA sequence: TGTGCCAGCAGCCGACTAGCGGGAGACACAGATACGCAGTATTTT. Its protein is CASSRLAGDTDTQYF.

The CDR3 DNA reads TGTGCCAGCAGCTTAGTTTCAGGGGCAACCGGGGAGCTGTTTTTT. It translates to CASSLVSGATGELFF. This chain connects TRBV7-3 to TRBJ2-2; the D gene is possibly TRBD1 (6 bases). The CDR3 runs to 15 residues. Germline V CDR1 and CDR2: SGHTA, FQGTGA. Trimming pared 2 bases from V and 5 bases from J, leaving 12 bases between.

The chain is built from TRBV6-6 and TRBJ1-1; no definite D call. With 6 bases removed from V and 1 base from J, the gap between germline ends came to 15 bases. The CDR3 spans 15 residues. CDR1 and CDR2 (germline): MNHNY, SVGAGI (reference sequence). CDR3 in DNA: TGTGCCAGCAGATTTGAGGGCGCGGCGAACACTGAAGCTTTCTTT. It yields the protein CASRFEGAANTEAFF.

The chain links TRBV7-2 to TRBJ2-2; D remains unclear. Germline CDR1 is SGHTA and CDR2 is FQGNSA. Deletions cut 4 bases from V and 6 bases from J, with 6 bases between. CDR3 length: 12 residues. The chain's CDR3 is CASSSDAGELFF. CDR3 DNA: TGTGCCAGCAGCTCAGACGCCGGGGAGCTGTTTTTT.

V usage is TRBV4-1 and J usage is TRBJ1-5; 8 nucleotides align to TRBD1. CDR1 MGHRA and CDR2 YSYEKL come from the germline V gene. With 2 bases clipped from V and 2 bases from J, the junction kept 8 bases outside the gene matches. The CDR3 runs 17 residues. In DNA, the CDR3 is TGCGCCAGCAGCCAAACTGGACAGGGCAGGGGCAATCAGCCCCAGCATTTT. Translation gives CASSQTGQGRGNQPQHF.

V is TRBV4-3 and J is TRBJ1-1; no reliable D call. The V gene's germline CDR1 is LGHNA and CDR2 YSLEER. This CDR3 spans 15 amino acids. V was cut by 3 bases and J by 0 bases, with 11 bases left in between. The chain's CDR3 is CASSQYGLMNTEAFF. CDR3 DNA sequence: TGCGCCAGCAGCCAGTACGGCCTCATGAACACTGAAGCTTTCTTT.

In regard to this clone: Other nucleotide sequences from this sample produce the same CDR3. The rearrangement joins TRBV5-1 to TRBJ1-1, with unresolved D. Germline V gives CDR1 SGHRS, CDR2 YFSETQ. The CDR3 consists of 13 residues. V lost 4 bases and J 1 base, leaving 8 bases between the germline ends. The CDR3 loop is CASSLATNTEAFF. CDR3 DNA: TGCGCCAGCAGCCTGGCTACGAACACTGAAGCTTTCTTT.

This rearrangement joins TRBV11-3 to TRBJ2-2; tentatively, D is TRBD1 (6 bases). The CDR3 consists of 13 residues. Germline-derived CDR1 and CDR2 are SGHNT and YENEEA. Trimming cost V 3 bases and J 6 bases, with 8 bases left between them. The CDR3 DNA reads TGTGCCAGCAGCTTGGGACAAGCCGGGGAGCTGTTTTTT. Amino acid sequence: CASSLGQAGELFF.

The V call is TRBV10-3, the J call TRBJ2-7; D gene unclear. In germline, CDR1 is ENHRY, CDR2 SYGVKD. CDR3 length equals 15 residues. V dropped 6 bases and J dropped 6 bases, with 21 bases sitting between them. In DNA form, the CDR3 reads TGTGCCATCAGAACGGACCCGTTATTTGGCCTCGAGCAGTACTTC. This translates into CAIRTDPLFGLEQYF.

For this clone: Other nucleotide sequences in the sample specify the same CDR3. This chain joins TRBV19 and TRBJ2-3; no definite D call. This CDR3 contains 13 residues. Germline V gene lookup returns CDR1 LNHDA and CDR2 SQIVND (reference sequence). With 3 bases removed from V and 0 bases from J, the gap between germline ends came to 4 bases. The CDR3 sequence: CASSIGSTDTQYF. CDR3 nucleotide sequence: TGTGCCAGTAGTATCGGAAGCACAGATACGCAGTATTTT.

This clone appeared a few times. The chain combines TRBV29-1 with TRBJ2-7; unclear D gene. Germline CDR1 SQVTM, CDR2 ANQGSEA. CDR3 length equals 14 residues. With 4 bases removed from V and 4 bases from J, the gap between germline ends came to 17 bases. The CDR3 loop is CSVGRQARSYEQYF. DNA of the CDR3: TGCAGCGTTGGGCGGCAGGCCCGGTCTTACGAGCAGTACTTC.

V is TRBV29-1 and J is TRBJ2-2; 8 bases are a match to TRBD1. Germline assignment: CDR1 SQVTM and CDR2 ANQGSEA. J gave up 7 bases and V 2 bases, and 9 bases lay outside the gene matches. CDR3 length: 15 residues. The CDR3 spells CSVEPLGTGGGELFF. In DNA form, the CDR3 reads TGCAGCGTTGAACCACTTGGGACAGGTGGCGGGGAGCTGTTTTTT.

V usage is TRBV19 and J usage is TRBJ1-1; D unresolved. The CDR3 has 15 residues. Germline lookup yields CDR1 LNHDA and CDR2 SQIVND (reference sequence). Trimming cost V 6 bases and J 4 bases, with 18 bases left between them. In DNA, the CDR3 is TGTGCCAGTAGGGGAGGACGCCGCCTGGGCACTGAAGCTTTCTTT. It encodes CASRGGRRLGTEAFF.

In this sample, this clone turned up once. The CDR3 DNA is TGTGCCAGCACCCCAAAACAGACTAATGAAAAACTGTTTTTT. It specifies CASTPKQTNEKLFF. The chain is built from TRBV7-9 and TRBJ1-4; D gene uncertain. CDR3 length: 14 amino acids. V lost 7 bases to trimming and J lost 2 bases, with 11 bases between them. Looked up from germline, CDR1 is SEHNR and CDR2 is FQNEAQ (reference sequence).

A remark on this clone: The junction departs from the called germline gene at one end, perhaps through a read error. The V and J genes are TRBV5-1 and TRBJ1-4, with 9 bases lining up with TRBD1. Germline V lookup: CDR1 SGHRS, CDR2 YFSETQ. The CDR3 covers 14 residues. CDR3 coding DNA: TGCGCCAGCAGCGGCCGGGACAGGGATGAAAAGCTGTTTTTT. Translation: CASSGRDRDEKLFF.

The chain is built from TRBV2 and TRBJ2-1, with D possibly being TRBD2 (5 bases). In germline, CDR1 is SNHLY, CDR2 FYNNEI. This CDR3 contains 13 residues. V lost 5 bases to trimming and J lost 9 bases, with 14 bases between them. CDR3 loop: CASSISLDLEQFF. The DNA for the CDR3 is TGTGCCAGCAGTATCTCACTAGATCTTGAGCAGTTCTTC.

This clone was found once. The J gene is TRBJ2-2, the V gene TRBV5-4, with TRBD1 identical over 9 bases. CDR1 and CDR2 (germline): SGHNT, YYREEE (reference sequence). V shed 4 bases and J 6 bases; nucleotides not matched to a gene: 7. This CDR3 is built from 15 residues. The CDR3 here is CASSIRDRDAGELFF. The CDR3, as DNA: TGTGCCAGCAGCATCCGGGACAGGGATGCCGGGGAGCTGTTTTTT.

The table lists this clone with a count of one. The chain links TRBV4-1 to TRBJ2-7; TRBD1 matches at 8 bases. This CDR3 has 15 residues. V shed 1 base, J shed 4 bases, and the junction held 6 bases outside the gene matches. Germline V gene sequence: CDR1 MGHRA, CDR2 YSYEKL. CDR3 in DNA: TGCGCCAGCAGCCAAGGACAGGGGTCAGGATACGAGCAGTACTTC. This sequence encodes CASSQGQGSGYEQYF.

Note on this clone: The sample contains more than one DNA sequence encoding this CDR3. V is TRBV5-1 and J is TRBJ2-3; 7 nucleotides line up with TRBD1. The CDR3 sequence is 14 residues long. Unmatched junction bases numbered 3, after V lost 3 bases and J lost 2 bases. The germline V gene encodes CDR1 SGHRS and CDR2 YFSETQ. In nucleotides, the CDR3 is TGCGCCAGCAGCTCGACAGGGAACACAGATACGCAGTATTTT. It specifies CASSSTGNTDTQYF.